This TCR beta chain is from a study of beta chain features in type 1 diabetes. Study-wide context: Investigators examined around 98 million sorted cells across all samples.

The germline gives CDR1 SGHDN, CDR2 FVKESK. The V segment lost 0 bases and the J segment 2 bases; nucleotides outside the gene matches: 3. The CDR3 loop spans 15 amino acids. Expressed TCRB transcripts were sequenced because the isolated RNA had all been reverse transcribed beforehand. TCRdb's copy holds only in-frame clones and misses some; the assay was immunoSEQ multiplex PCR. In the table there are fewer than 250,000 clones, about 9.3% of which are singletons. The chain combines TRBV14 with TRBJ2-7; 8 nucleotides align to TRBD2. The TCR sequence derives from a woman in her late teens or twenties in good health. The material sequenced was naive CD4+ T cells from blood. The CDR3 bases are TGTGCCAGCAGCCAAGATACTAGCGGTACCTACGAGCAGTACTTC. This codes for CASSQDTSGTYEQYF.